The 5 T cell receptor beta chains listed next were all sequenced from one sample in a study of blood T cell repertoires in COVID-19. The protocol was immunoSEQ multiplex PCR, while the TCRdb copy is restricted to in-frame clones and leaves out a portion. The sample lists about 240,000 clones, around 83% occurring once. Sequencing was carried out using peripheral blood. These receptors were taken from a woman aged 60 to 75 with active or convalescent COVID-19.

This chain uses TRBV5-1 with TRBJ1-1, with 9 bases fitting TRBD1. V lost 3 bases to trimming and J lost 5 bases; unmatched junction nucleotides: 5. The CDR3 runs to 14 residues. Germline CDR1 is SGHRS and CDR2 is YFSETQ. In nucleotides, the CDR3 is TGCGCCAGCAGCTCACAGGGGGCCTTTACTGAAGCTTTCTTT. Amino acid sequence: CASSSQGAFTEAFF. The whole variable domain, remainder taken from reference TRBV5-1 and TRBJ1-1, is KAGVTQTPRYLIKTRGQQVTLSCSPISGHRSVSWYQQTPGQGLQFLFEYFSETQRNKGNFPGRFSGRQFSNSRSEMNVSTLELGDSALYLCASSSQGAFTEAFFGQGTRLTVV.

This chain joins TRBV5-1 and TRBJ2-7; 9 positions match TRBD1. The V and J ends lost 5 bases and 2 bases, in that order; junction bases with no gene match: 5. This CDR3 is 14 amino acids long. Germline values: CDR1 SGHRS, CDR2 YFSETQ. CDR3 amino acids: CASSQGTGTYEQYF. Written as DNA, the CDR3 is TGCGCCAGCAGTCAGGGGACAGGGACCTACGAGCAGTACTTC.

The genes are TRBV11-2 and TRBJ2-1; 9 positions agree with TRBD2. Germline loops: CDR1 SGHAT, CDR2 FQNNGV. With 5 bases clipped from V and 1 base from J, the junction kept 3 bases outside the gene matches. CDR3 size: 15 residues. The CDR3 protein is CASSISGGSYNEQFF. CDR3 DNA sequence: TGTGCCAGCAGCATAAGCGGGGGGTCCTACAATGAGCAGTTCTTC.

J is TRBJ1-2 and V is TRBV6-1; D call uncertain. The CDR3 length is 11 residues. CDR1 is MNHNS, CDR2 SASEGT, per germline. V was shortened by 1 base and J by 7 bases, with 4 bases between the two germline ends. For the CDR3, the DNA is TGTGCCAGCAGTGAAGGTATTGGCTACACCTTC. Its translation is CASSEGIGYTF.

The chain employs TRBV3-1 (or the pseudogene TRBV3-2) and TRBJ2-2; 11 bases match TRBD1. The CDR3 is 15 residues long. Germline CDR1 reads LGHDT; CDR2 reads YNNKEL (reference sequence). V was pared by 6 bases and J by 4 bases, with 4 bases of the junction left unmatched. For the CDR3, the DNA is TGTGCCAGCAGTCCGGGGACAGGGGGCACCGGGGAGCTGTTTTTT. This encodes CASSPGTGGTGELFF.